This is a list of T cell receptor beta chains from one sample in a study of control samples from healthy donors and cancer patients. TCRdb's copy holds only in-frame clones and misses some; the assay was immunoSEQ multiplex PCR. Of 120,000 or so clones in the sample, roughly 92% are singletons; the top ten hold 0.58%. The specimen was PBMCs. All receptors come from a man older than 75 with head and neck cancer. CDR3s leave out the opening cysteine and the closing phenylalanine or tryptophan. Each record gives: V gene, CDR3 length, CDR3 protein.

TRBV6-2/TRBV6-3 | 12 | ASSKQGQSQPQH
TRBV30 | 13 | AWSVGLGVNYEQY
TRBV9 | 13 | ASSVVSQAQNTQY
TRBV5-1 | 11 | ASSLEGGEGYT
TRBV30 | 12 | AWSEGVGNTEAF
TRBV7-2 | 12 | ASSLRQGYQPQH
TRBV4-2 | 12 | ASSQDLDQRGYT
TRBV7-9 | 13 | ASRETGGPEDEQY
TRBV14 | 14 | ASSQERTGRKNIQY
TRBV3-1/TRBV3-2 | 11 | ASSQAPPETQY
TRBV6-2/TRBV6-3 | 13 | ASSSGWGAKNIQY
TRBV18 | 9 | ASSGVDEQF
TRBV30 | 12 | AWSAGQGDQPQH
TRBV4-1 | 18 | ASSQVVRITSRVGANVLT
TRBV4-1 | 14 | ASSHPSGGLNSPLH
TRBV27 | 14 | ASSFDRAPGTGELF
TRBV6-5 | 10 | ASTPGLREQF
TRBV23-1 | 12 | ASSQSEKNYGYT
TRBV6-5 | 11 | ASSRDKNQPQH
TRBV4-2 | 13 | ASSRVSGGHYGYT
TRBV6-2/TRBV6-3 | 11 | ASSSGPAGSFF
TRBV15 | 12 | ATSRVDRGLEAF
TRBV27 | 14 | ASRLAGEGWTDTQY
TRBV27 | 12 | ASSVIATNEKLF
TRBV29-1 | 11 | SVNSGRAVEQF
TRBV5-6 | 15 | ASSLERGGLSSYEQY
TRBV11-2 | 13 | ASSLDFGPTYEQY
TRBV27 | 13 | ASRLTGWDTDTQY
TRBV4-3 | 13 | ASSHVQHPGNTIY
TRBV5-1 | 14 | ASSLVSGASIDTQY
TRBV12-3/TRBV12-4 | 10 | ASSSDTYGYT
TRBV21-1 | 14 | ASSKKGLRGGEKLF